The clone carrying this TCR beta chain has only one observation. One end of the junction does not line up with germline, which may come from a read error. Using immunoSEQ multiplex PCR, the repertoire was profiled, and TCRdb retains in-frame clones only, with some absent. The sample yields about 170,000 clones, about 82% seen once. The record originates from a study of blood T cell repertoires in COVID-19. Study at large: Acute-phase and convalescent COVID-19 samples originated in the United States, Italy and Spain.

This CDR3 spans 14 amino acids. Germline V gene sequence: CDR1 SSHAT, CDR2 FNYEAQ (reference sequence). V is TRBV7-7 and J is TRBJ2-5; a weak D match, TRBD2 (7 bases). Sequencing used peripheral blood. The TCR was taken from an elderly woman with COVID-19, enrolled during active disease. CDR3 in DNA: TGTGCTAGCAGCCAAAGGGGGGGCAGAGAGACCCAGTACTTC. Translated: CASSQRGGRETQYF.